Listed here are 7 T cell receptor beta chains from one sample, sequenced in a study of T cells after yellow fever vaccination. TCRdb passed the 5' RACE reads through MiXCR, listing each CDR3 protein once. The sample has some 560,000 distinct CDR3 sequences, around 21% seen once. The input for sequencing was PBMCs, taken 15 days after the yellow fever booster vaccination. The receptors originated from a man aged 25-40 years who received the YFV17D yellow fever vaccine.

This clonotype was seen only a few times. V and J are TRBV20-1 and TRBJ2-7; 10 nucleotides align to TRBD2. The CDR3 has 17 amino acids. Germline V gene lookup returns CDR1 DFQATT and CDR2 SNEGSKA (reference sequence). Trimming removed 0 bases from V and 4 bases from J; junction bases left unmatched: 12. CDR3 protein: CSARDGRRAGGWYEQYF. The CDR3 coding sequence is TGCAGTGCTAGAGATGGGCGGCGAGCGGGAGGGTGGTACGAGCAGTACTTC.

This clonotype came up a few times. The chain has TRBV7-8 and TRBJ1-2, with a possible D match to TRBD1 (5 bases). Deletions cut 0 bases from V and 1 base from J, with 9 bases between. Germline V gene data show CDR1 as SGHVS and CDR2 as FQNEAQ. The CDR3 covers 15 residues. The chain's CDR3 is CASSLAGTVNYGYTF. CDR3 nucleotides: TGTGCCAGCAGCTTAGCGGGGACGGTTAACTATGGCTACACCTTC.

This clonotype was counted between two and nine times. Written as DNA, the CDR3 is TGCAGCGGAGGAGAAGGGGCCCCCGGGAAACTGTTTTTT. It codes for CSGGEGAPGKLFF. This chain connects TRBV29-1 to TRBJ1-4, with D tentatively TRBD1 (5 bases). The length of the CDR3 is 13 residues. CDR1 SQVTM and CDR2 ANQGSEA come from the germline V gene. V gave up 7 bases and J gave up 11 bases, with 20 bases separating them.

The rearrangement joins TRBV20-1 to TRBJ2-5; a weak D match, TRBD1 (6 bases). V lost 2 bases to trimming and J lost 5 bases, with 21 bases between them. The CDR3 has 16 residues. Germline V CDR1 and CDR2: DFQATT, SNEGSKA (reference sequence). The CDR3 sequence is CSARPGTPSLWETQYF. The CDR3 DNA follows: TGCAGTGCTAGACCCGGGACACCCTCGTTGTGGGAGACCCAGTACTTC.

In this sample, this clonotype turned up a few times. The chain joins TRBV12-3 or TRBV12-4 to TRBJ2-3; 7 bases are a match to TRBD1. V lost 5 bases, J lost 4 bases, and 9 bases stayed unmatched. The CDR3 extends over 15 amino acids. CDR3 residues: CASSRTGATSDTQYF. The CDR3 DNA reads TGTGCCAGCAGTCGGACAGGAGCTACCTCAGATACGCAGTATTTT.

The chain uses TRBV27 and TRBJ1-5, with D uncertain. Germline values: CDR1 MNHEY, CDR2 SMNVEV (reference sequence). The CDR3 loop spans 13 amino acids. With 3 bases removed from V and 7 bases from J, the gap between germline ends came to 10 bases. The CDR3 nucleotides read TGTGCCAGCAGTTTGAACAGAGGGCAGCCCCAGCATTTT. Protein product: CASSLNRGQPQHF.

V usage is TRBV5-1 and J usage is TRBJ2-5, with 7 bases identical to TRBD2. V lost 4 bases to trimming and J lost 2 bases; unmatched junction nucleotides: 14. Germline assignment: CDR1 SGHRS and CDR2 YFSETQ. The CDR3 extends over 17 amino acids. The CDR3 loop is CASSLRRVEREQETQYF. DNA of the CDR3: TGCGCCAGCAGCCTCAGACGGGTAGAGCGGGAACAAGAGACCCAGTACTTC. The variable domain in full, with the rest retrieved from reference TRBV5-1 and TRBJ2-5, is KAGVTQTPRYLIKTRGQQVTLSCSPISGHRSVSWYQQTPGQGLQFLFEYFSETQRNKGNFPGRFSGRQFSNSRSEMNVSTLELGDSALYLCASSLRRVEREQETQYFGPGTRLLVL.